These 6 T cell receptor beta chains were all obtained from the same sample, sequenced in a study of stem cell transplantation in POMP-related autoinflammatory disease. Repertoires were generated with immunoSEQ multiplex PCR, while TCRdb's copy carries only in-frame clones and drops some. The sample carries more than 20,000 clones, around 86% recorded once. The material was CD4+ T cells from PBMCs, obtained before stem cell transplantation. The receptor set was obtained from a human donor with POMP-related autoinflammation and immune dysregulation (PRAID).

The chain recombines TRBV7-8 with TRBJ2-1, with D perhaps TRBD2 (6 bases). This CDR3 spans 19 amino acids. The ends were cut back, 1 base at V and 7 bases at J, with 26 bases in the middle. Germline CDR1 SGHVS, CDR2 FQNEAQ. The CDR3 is CASSLDRPSVWFFPNEQFF. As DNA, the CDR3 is TGTGCCAGCAGCTTAGACCGCCCTAGCGTATGGTTTTTTCCGAATGAGCAGTTCTTC.

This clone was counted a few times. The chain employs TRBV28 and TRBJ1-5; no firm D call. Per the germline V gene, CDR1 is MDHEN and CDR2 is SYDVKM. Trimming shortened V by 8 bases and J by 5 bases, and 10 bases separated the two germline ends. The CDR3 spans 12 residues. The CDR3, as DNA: TGTGCCAGCTTCTCCAAGTATCAGCCCCAGCATTTT. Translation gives CASFSKYQPQHF.

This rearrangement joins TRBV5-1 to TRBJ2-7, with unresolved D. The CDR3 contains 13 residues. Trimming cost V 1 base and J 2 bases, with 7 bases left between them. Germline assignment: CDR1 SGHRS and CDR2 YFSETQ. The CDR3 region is CASSLFSPYEQYF. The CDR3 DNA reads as TGCGCCAGCAGCTTGTTCAGTCCCTACGAGCAGTACTTC.

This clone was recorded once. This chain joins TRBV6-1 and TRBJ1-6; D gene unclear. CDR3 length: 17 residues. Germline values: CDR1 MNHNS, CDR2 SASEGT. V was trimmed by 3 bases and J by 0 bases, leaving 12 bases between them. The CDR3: CASSELRISSYNSPLHF. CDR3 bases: TGTGCCAGCAGTGAGCTGCGGATTAGCTCCTATAATTCACCCCTCCACTTT.

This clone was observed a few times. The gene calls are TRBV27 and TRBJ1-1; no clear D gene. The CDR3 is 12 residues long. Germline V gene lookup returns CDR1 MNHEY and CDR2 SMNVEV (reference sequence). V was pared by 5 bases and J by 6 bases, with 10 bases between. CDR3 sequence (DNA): TGTGCCAGCAGTCCGGGCCTGTCTGAAGCTTTCTTT. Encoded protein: CASSPGLSEAFF.

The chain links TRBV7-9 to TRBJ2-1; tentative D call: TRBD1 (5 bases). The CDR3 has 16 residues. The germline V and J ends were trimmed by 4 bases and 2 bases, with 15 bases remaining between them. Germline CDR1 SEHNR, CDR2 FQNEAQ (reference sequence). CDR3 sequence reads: CASSSFGQGTYNEQFF. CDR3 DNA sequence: TGTGCCAGCAGCTCCTTCGGTCAGGGCACCTACAATGAGCAGTTCTTC.